Detailed here is one T cell receptor (beta chain). 5'RACE template switching with UMIs produced the TCR beta cDNA. After re-calling the 5' RACE reads, TCRdb lists one entry per CDR3 protein, DNA absent. This sample contains 150,000 to 170,000 distinct CDR3 sequences. The data belong to a study of T cells expressing NK-cell markers. Looking at the study overall: All TCR beta repertoires analysed originated from sorted CD3+CD56+NKG2C+, CD3+CD56+NKG2C- and CD3+CD56-NKG2C+ T cells.

Germline loops: CDR1 SGHNT, CDR2 YYREEE (reference sequence). The CDR3 spans 15 residues. V is TRBV5-4 and J is TRBJ2-5; as DNA is missing, the TRBD2 call by TCRdb cannot be tested. Sequencing was performed on blood T cells: a sorted CD56 or NKG2C T cell subset, CD4+ or CD8+ T cells, or bulk PBMC T cells (not recorded which). This TCR derives from a woman between 50 and 59 years old in good health. The CDR3 is CASSILAGAEETQYF.